This T cell receptor (beta chain) was obtained from a study of HIV-infected patients and healthy controls. Whole blood was used without fractionation, so all unsorted peripheral T cells were included. This clonotype was recorded a few times. Alpha and beta constant-region primers primed reverse transcription of 400 to 650 ng RNA. Alpha and beta chain libraries were made separately by chain-specific third strand synthesis with multiplexing indices. TCRdb redid the calling of the 5' RACE reads with MiXCR, one entry per CDR3 protein. The sample has 9,500 to 15,000 distinct CDR3 sequences, 8% to 9.5% seen once; the top ten hold about 25%. The receptor comes from an adult with HIV infection. The donor label of this sample is uncertain. Sequencing used blood, obtained before antiretroviral therapy.

The chain's CDR3 is CASSLGQGAYDGYTF. CDR3 DNA: TGTGCCAGCAGCTTGGGACAGGGGGCGTACGATGGCTACACCTTC. This chain connects TRBV7-2 to TRBJ1-2; 12 bases are shared with TRBD1. V shed 3 bases and J 6 bases; nucleotides not matched to a gene: 5. CDR1 and CDR2 (germline): SGHTA, FQGNSA. The CDR3 totals 15 residues.